The 31 T cell receptor beta chains reported below all come from one sample, sequenced in a study of CD8+CD57+ T cells in acquired aplastic anemia. Genomic DNA, the template, was used for profiling of the TCR beta VDJ and CDR3. TCRdb used MiXCR to reprocess the reads, holding one entry per CDR3 protein. The sample holds tens of thousands of distinct CDR3 sequences, under 80% seen once. The specimen sequenced was sorted CD4+, CD8+, or CD8+CD57+ T cells (not recorded which) from PBMCs. Receptor source: a human donor in good health, serving as a control.

With respect to this clonotype: This CDR3 fails to terminate in the conserved phenylalanine or tryptophan, so it likely reflects a read error. This chain joins TRBV20-1 and TRBJ1-2, with 7 bases identical to TRBD1. The CDR3 has 16 amino acids. Germline CDR1 is DFQATT and CDR2 is SNEGSKA (reference sequence). CDR3: CSVRNSRDSGPYGYTL. CDR3 bases: TGCAGTGTTAGAAATTCCAGGGACAGCGGGCCCTATGGCTACACCCTC.

This clonotype has a handful of counts. The V and J genes are TRBV15 and TRBJ1-5; D might be TRBD1 (5 bases). The V end lost 0 bases, the J end lost 8 bases, and 17 bases lay between the germline ends. The CDR3 consists of 16 residues. CDR1 is LNHNV, CDR2 YYDKDF, per germline (reference sequence). The CDR3 nucleotides read TGTGCCACCAGCAGAGAGGGGCAGGGAGGCGGGAAGCCCCAGCATTTT. Translated, it gives CATSREGQGGGKPQHF.

The chain links TRBV20-1 to TRBJ1-2; tentatively, D is TRBD1 (6 bases). V lost 3 bases and J lost 4, with 12 bases in between. The CDR3 totals 13 residues. Germline lookup yields CDR1 DFQATT and CDR2 SNEGSKA (reference sequence). The CDR3 spells CSARRGIGYGYTF. Written as DNA, the CDR3 is TGCAGTGCTAGGAGGGGGATTGGCTATGGCTACACCTTC.

The gene calls are TRBV7-2 and TRBJ1-1; 9 bases match TRBD1. This CDR3 region has 13 residues. Germline CDR1 reads SGHTA; CDR2 reads FQGNSA. V shed 6 bases and J 5 bases; nucleotides not matched to a gene: 4. In DNA, the CDR3 is TGTGCCAGCAGAACAGGGGGCCGTACTGAAGCTTTCTTT. Translated: CASRTGGRTEAFF.

A remark on this clonotype: The junction departs from the called germline gene at one end, perhaps through a read error. This rearrangement joins TRBV7-9 to TRBJ1-4; D is possibly TRBD1 (6 bases). The germline V gene encodes CDR1 SEHNR and CDR2 FQNEAQ (reference sequence). This CDR3 is 15 amino acids long. For the CDR3, the DNA is TGTGCCAGCAGCTTAGGTCCAGGGGCCGATGAAAAACCGTTCTTT. Protein product: CASSLGPGADEKPFF. Based on the CDR3 plus reference TRBV7-9 and TRBJ1-4, the full variable domain is DTGVSQNPRHKITKRGQNVTFRCDPISEHNRLYWYRQTLGQGPEFLTYFQNEAQLEKSRLLSDRFSAERPKGSFSTLEIQRTEQGDSAMYLCASSLGPGADEKPFFGSGTQLSVL.

The chain links TRBV24-1 to TRBJ2-5, with 7 bases that match TRBD2. Per the germline V gene, CDR1 is KGHDR and CDR2 is SFDVKD. V lost 4 bases to trimming and J lost 1 base; unmatched junction nucleotides: 5. The CDR3 length is 15 residues. The CDR3 DNA sequence: TGTGCCACCAGTGACCACAGCGGGACCCAAGAGACCCAGTACTTC. This encodes CATSDHSGTQETQYF.

V gene TRBV7-3 combines with J gene TRBJ1-6, with D unresolved. Germline V gene sequence: CDR1 SGHTA, CDR2 FQGTGA. This CDR3 region has 13 residues. Trimming pared 4 bases from V and 11 bases from J, leaving 12 bases between. CDR3 nucleotides: TGTGCCAGCAGCTCCACCAGTGTAACACCCCTCCACTTT. This encodes CASSSTSVTPLHF.

The V and J genes are TRBV7-3 and TRBJ2-7; TRBD1 agrees at 10 bases. The CDR3 contains 15 residues. V was pared by 9 bases and J by 1 base, with 9 bases of the junction left unmatched. Germline loops: CDR1 SGHTA, CDR2 FQGTGA. CDR3 protein: CASSIVGQGSYEQYF. The DNA of the CDR3 is TGTGCCAGTAGTATAGTGGGACAGGGGTCCTACGAGCAGTACTTC. The full variable domain, in which reference TRBV7-3 and TRBJ2-7 provide the parts outside the CDR3, is GAGVSQTPSNKVTEKGKYVELRCDPISGHTALYWYRQSLGQGPEFLIYFQGTGAADDSGLPNDRFFAVRPEGSVSTLKIQRTERGDSAVYLCASSIVGQGSYEQYFGPGTRLTVT.

The chain employs TRBV19 and TRBJ1-6; D unresolved. V shed 6 bases and J shed 3 bases, with 9 bases lying between them. The CDR3 spans 14 residues. The germline V gene encodes CDR1 LNHDA and CDR2 SQIVND (reference sequence). The CDR3 region has the DNA TGTGCCAGTAGGAGCCTATTCTATAATTCACCCCTCCACTTT. Translated, it gives CASRSLFYNSPLHF.

The chain couples TRBV13 to TRBJ2-7; D remains ambiguous. The germline gives CDR1 PRHDT, CDR2 FYEKMQ (reference sequence). V was shortened by 2 bases and J by 7 bases, with 15 bases between the two germline ends. CDR3 length: 14 residues. CDR3 amino acids: CASSLKPTVWEQYF. The CDR3 DNA reads as TGTGCCAGCAGCTTAAAGCCCACAGTTTGGGAGCAGTACTTC. Complete variable domain (other parts from reference TRBV13 and TRBJ2-7): AAGVIQSPRHLIKEKRETATLKCYPIPRHDTVYWYQQGPGQDPQFLISFYEKMQSDKGSIPDRFSAQQFSDYHSELNMSSLELGDSALYFCASSLKPTVWEQYFGPGTRLTVT.

The CDR3 DNA is TGTGCCAGCAGGCTAGGGGGGAGTGGAGGGAACGAGCAGTACTTC. Translated: CASRLGGSGGNEQYF. J is TRBJ2-7 and V is TRBV25-1; D is perhaps TRBD1 or TRBD2 (6 bases each). CDR3 size: 15 residues. V lost 6 bases, J lost 5 bases, and 20 bases lay in between. CDR1 is MGHDK and CDR2 is SYGVNS in the germline V gene.

This clonotype was seen only once. The chain has TRBV29-1 and TRBJ2-1; D ambiguous. Germline values: CDR1 SQVTM, CDR2 ANQGSEA. Trimming stripped 4 bases from V and 0 bases from J, with 7 bases between. This CDR3 is built from 13 residues. The CDR3 sequence is CSVVESSYNEQFF. The CDR3 DNA sequence: TGCAGCGTTGTTGAGAGCTCCTACAATGAGCAGTTCTTC.

The chain links TRBV29-1 to TRBJ2-7, with D perhaps TRBD2 (6 bases). Germline V CDR1 and CDR2: SQVTM, ANQGSEA. This CDR3 has 12 amino acids. The germline V and J ends were trimmed by 4 bases and 1 base, with 8 bases remaining between them. CDR3 bases: TGCAGCGTTGTCGGGGGATCCTACGAGCAGTACTTC. Translating it yields CSVVGGSYEQYF.

This clonotype has more than one count but fewer than ten. The genes are TRBV10-3 and TRBJ1-2, with D perhaps TRBD1 (6 bases). With 2 bases removed from V and 2 bases from J, the gap between germline ends came to 12 bases. Germline V gene lookup returns CDR1 ENHRY and CDR2 SYGVKD. The CDR3 contains 15 residues. CDR3 in amino acids: CAISEMDSPNYGYTF. DNA of the CDR3: TGTGCCATCAGTGAGATGGACAGCCCGAACTATGGCTACACCTTC.

The chain combines TRBV29-1 with TRBJ2-3; TRBD1 agrees at 8 bases. The CDR3 extends over 14 amino acids. Germline CDR1 SQVTM, CDR2 ANQGSEA. This chain's CDR3 is CSARQGSGTDTQYF. CDR3 in DNA: TGCAGTGCTAGACAGGGGTCTGGCACAGATACGCAGTATTTT.

The chain is built from TRBV10-3 and TRBJ2-3; D ambiguous. CDR1 ENHRY and CDR2 SYGVKD come from the germline V gene. The CDR3 covers 11 residues. Trimming removed 3 bases from V and 5 bases from J, with 3 bases in between. The CDR3 DNA reads as TGTGCCATCAGTGATAAAGATACGCAGTATTTT. It encodes CAISDKDTQYF.

This clonotype has at least ten counts. This rearrangement joins TRBV7-3 to TRBJ2-1; TRBD2 matches 8 bases. CDR1 is SGHTA, CDR2 FQGTGA, per germline. The CDR3 covers 19 residues. With V trimmed by 5 bases and J by 5 bases, 20 bases remained unmatched. CDR3 nucleotide sequence: TGTGCCAGCAGCCTAATCCACGGGCAGCGGGGGATCCCTCACAATGAGCAGTTCTTC. Its translation is CASSLIHGQRGIPHNEQFF.

This clonotype ranks as medium-sized. The CDR3 loop reads CASSLAKEARGNQPQHF. The CDR3 DNA follows: TGTGCCAGCAGCTTGGCCAAGGAGGCAAGGGGCAATCAGCCCCAGCATTTT. The chain employs TRBV5-6 and TRBJ1-5; D call uncertain. Looked up from germline, CDR1 is SGHDT and CDR2 is YYEEEE. V dropped 0 bases and J dropped 2 bases, with 15 bases sitting between them. The CDR3 contains 17 residues. The full variable domain, completed using reference TRBV5-6 and TRBJ1-5, is DAGVTQSPTHLIKTRGQQVTLRCSPKSGHDTVSWYQQALGQGPQFIFQYYEEEERQRGNFPDRFSGHQFPNYSSELNVNALLLGDSALYLCASSLAKEARGNQPQHFGDGTRLSIL.

J is TRBJ2-3 and V is TRBV20-1; 10 bases map to TRBD2. The CDR3 extends over 13 amino acids. The J segment lost 1 base and the V segment lost 5 bases, leaving 0 bases of the junction unmatched. Per germline, CDR1 DFQATT and CDR2 SNEGSKA (reference sequence). The CDR3 nucleotides read TGCAGTGCTCTAGCGGGGGGCACAGATACGCAGTATTTT. Translating it yields CSALAGGTDTQYF.

Only a few counts were recorded for this clonotype. The chain carries TRBV29-1 and TRBJ2-1, with TRBD2 as a possible D gene (5 bases). The germline gives CDR1 SQVTM, CDR2 ANQGSEA. CDR3 length: 14 amino acids. V lost 5 bases to trimming and J lost 3 bases, with 14 bases between them. The DNA of the CDR3 is TGCAGCGTTCCTGTCGGGATCGGCTACAATGAGCAGTTCTTC. As protein: CSVPVGIGYNEQFF.

This clonotype is judged medium-sized. The rearrangement links TRBV27 to TRBJ2-7; 10 bases fit TRBD2. Per the germline V gene, CDR1 is MNHEY and CDR2 is SMNVEV (reference sequence). The CDR3 runs to 15 residues. J lost 3 bases, V lost 3 bases, and 5 bases had no gene match. The CDR3 bases are TGTGCCAGCAGTTTTCTAGCGGGAGAAATCTACGAGCAGTACTTC. It translates to CASSFLAGEIYEQYF.

This clonotype has just one count. The rearrangement uses TRBV7-9 and TRBJ2-7; 9 bases fit TRBD1. Per the germline V gene, CDR1 is SEHNR and CDR2 is FQNEAQ (reference sequence). The CDR3 length is 14 residues. Losses at the gene ends were 5 bases for V and 6 bases for J; bases not matched to a gene: 8. The CDR3 spells CASSHRDRVAEQYF. CDR3 in DNA: TGTGCCAGCAGCCACCGGGACAGGGTTGCCGAGCAGTACTTC.

This clonotype was observed a single time. The chain couples TRBV2 to TRBJ2-3; no reliable D call. The CDR3 sequence is 12 residues long. Germline V gene lookup returns CDR1 SNHLY and CDR2 FYNNEI. Trimming stripped 0 bases from V and 4 bases from J, with 2 bases between. The CDR3, as DNA: TGTGCCAGCAGTGAAGCGCCAGATACGCAGTATTTT. Translated: CASSEAPDTQYF.

This sequence joins TRBV9 and TRBJ2-5, with D perhaps given as TRBD1 or TRBD2 (5 bases each). The CDR3 is 14 amino acids. Germline CDR1 and CDR2: SGDLS and YYNGEE. The V end was cut by 4 bases, the J end by 5 bases, with 15 bases between. The CDR3 spells CASSTPGTQETQYF. CDR3 sequence (DNA): TGTGCCAGCAGCACCCCCGGGACCCAGGAGACCCAGTACTTC.

Relative to its sample, this clonotype is medium-sized. The rearrangement joins TRBV12-3 or TRBV12-4 to TRBJ1-2, with 12 positions matching TRBD1. Trimming at V came to 6 bases and at J to 6 bases, leaving 5 bases not matched to a gene. The CDR3 consists of 14 residues. The CDR3 here is CASRGQGADDGYTF. As DNA, the CDR3 is TGTGCCAGCAGGGGACAGGGGGCGGACGATGGCTACACCTTC.

The chain has TRBV9 and TRBJ2-5; 10 bases are a match to TRBD2. CDR1 SGDLS and CDR2 YYNGEE come from the germline V gene. The CDR3 is made up of 15 amino acids. The V segment lost 3 bases and the J segment 2 bases; nucleotides outside the gene matches: 4. The CDR3 protein is CASSDIAGGQETQYF. DNA for the CDR3: TGTGCCAGCAGCGATATAGCGGGGGGACAAGAGACCCAGTACTTC. Full variable domain (missing parts from reference TRBV9 and TRBJ2-5): DSGVTQTPKHLITATGQRVTLRCSPRSGDLSVYWYQQSLDQGLQFLIQYYNGEERAKGNILERFSAQQFPDLHSELNLSSLELGDSALYFCASSDIAGGQETQYFGPGTRLLVL.

The chain carries TRBV7-9 and TRBJ1-2; D is undetermined. The V and J ends lost 3 bases and 5 bases respectively, with 10 bases between them. Germline CDR1 SEHNR, CDR2 FQNEAQ (reference sequence). This CDR3 contains 13 residues. For the CDR3, the DNA is TGTGCCAGCAGCTTTGCCCGAGATTATGGCTACACCTTC. Encoded protein: CASSFARDYGYTF.

This clonotype was observed a handful of times. The junction does not match germline at one end; this may be a read error. This rearrangement joins TRBV7-9 to TRBJ1-3; possible D gene TRBD1, 5 bases. Looked up from germline, CDR1 is SEHNR and CDR2 is FQNEAQ (reference sequence). CDR3 length: 12 amino acids. Here the CDR3 DNA reads TGTGCCAACAGGCTCCCGAGAAACACCATATACTTT. Amino acids: CANRLPRNTIYF.

This chain uses TRBV9 with TRBJ1-3; D is unresolved. The CDR3 sequence is 15 residues long. Germline CDR1 is SGDLS and CDR2 is YYNGEE. V gave up 0 bases and J gave up 0 bases, with 7 bases separating them. The CDR3 region is CASSVGQRSGNTIYF. The CDR3 nucleotides are TGTGCCAGCAGCGTAGGGCAGCGCTCTGGAAACACCATATATTTT.

This chain uses TRBV7-2 with TRBJ1-2; the D gene is possibly TRBD1 (5 bases). V was clipped by 0 bases and J by 2 bases, with 7 bases between them. This CDR3 region has 14 residues. CDR1 and CDR2 (germline): SGHTA, FQGNSA. This chain's CDR3 is CASSLAGDNYGYTF. The DNA for the CDR3 is TGTGCCAGCAGCTTAGCAGGGGACAACTATGGCTACACCTTC.

The chain recombines TRBV13 with TRBJ2-7; possible D gene TRBD2, 7 bases. The germline V and J ends were trimmed by 1 base and 3 bases, with 10 bases remaining between them. The CDR3 totals 14 residues. Germline V gene sequence: CDR1 PRHDT, CDR2 FYEKMQ (reference sequence). The chain's CDR3 is CASSLEGGDYEQYF. Here the CDR3 DNA reads TGTGCCAGCAGCTTAGAGGGGGGGGACTACGAGCAGTACTTC.